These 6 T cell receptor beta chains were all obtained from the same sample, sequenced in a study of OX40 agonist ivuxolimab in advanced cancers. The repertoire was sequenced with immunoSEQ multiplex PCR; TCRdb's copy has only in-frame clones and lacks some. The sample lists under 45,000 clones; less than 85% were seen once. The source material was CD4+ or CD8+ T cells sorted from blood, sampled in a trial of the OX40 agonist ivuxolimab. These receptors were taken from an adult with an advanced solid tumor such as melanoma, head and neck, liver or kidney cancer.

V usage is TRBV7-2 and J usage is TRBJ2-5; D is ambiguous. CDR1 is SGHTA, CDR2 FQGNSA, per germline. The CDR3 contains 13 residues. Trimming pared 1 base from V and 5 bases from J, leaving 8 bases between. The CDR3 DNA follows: TGTGCCAGCAGCTTAGGGGCCTTTGAGACCCAGTACTTC. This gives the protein CASSLGAFETQYF.

CDR3 loop: CANQGLTDTQYF. CDR3 nucleotide sequence: TGTGCCAATCAGGGCCTCACAGATACGCAGTATTTT. This chain joins TRBV7-9 and TRBJ2-3; D may be TRBD1 (5 bases). Germline assignment: CDR1 SEHNR and CDR2 FQNEAQ (reference sequence). This CDR3 has 12 residues. With 10 bases removed from V and 2 bases from J, the gap between germline ends came to 10 bases.

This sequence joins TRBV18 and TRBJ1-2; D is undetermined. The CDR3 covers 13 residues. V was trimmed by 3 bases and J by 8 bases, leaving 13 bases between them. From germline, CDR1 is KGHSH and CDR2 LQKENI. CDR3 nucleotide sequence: TGTGCCAGCTCACCCTGGCCGGCGGACGGCTACACCTTC. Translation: CASSPWPADGYTF.

CDR3 in DNA: TGTGCCAGCAGCTTGGGCAGGGGCAACGACATAGACACCATATATTTT. It specifies CASSLGRGNDIDTIYF. The chain carries TRBV7-9 and TRBJ1-3; perhaps TRBD1 as D (6 bases). This CDR3 region has 16 residues. V lost 3 bases to trimming and J lost 8 bases, with 20 bases between them. Looked up from germline, CDR1 is SEHNR and CDR2 is FQNEAQ (reference sequence).

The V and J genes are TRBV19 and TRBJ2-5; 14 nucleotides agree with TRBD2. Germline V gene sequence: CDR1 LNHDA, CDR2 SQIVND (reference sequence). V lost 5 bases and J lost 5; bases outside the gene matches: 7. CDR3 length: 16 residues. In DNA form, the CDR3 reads TGTGCCAGTAGTGAGGGACTAGCGGGAGAGGGGGAGACCCAGTACTTC. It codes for CASSEGLAGEGETQYF. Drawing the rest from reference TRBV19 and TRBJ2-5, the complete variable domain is DGGITQSPKYLFRKEGQNVTLSCEQNLNHDAMYWYRQDPGQGLRLIYYSQIVNDFQKGDIAEGYSVSREKKESFPLTVTSAQKNPTAFYLCASSEGLAGEGETQYFGPGTRLLVL.

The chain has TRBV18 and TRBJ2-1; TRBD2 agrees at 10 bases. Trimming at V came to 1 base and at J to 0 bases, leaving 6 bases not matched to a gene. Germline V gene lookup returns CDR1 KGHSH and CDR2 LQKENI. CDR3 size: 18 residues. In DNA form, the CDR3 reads TGTGCCAGCTCACCACAGGAGGCTAGCGGGGGCTCCTACAATGAGCAGTTCTTC. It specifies CASSPQEASGGSYNEQFF.